The source of this T cell receptor beta chain is a study of CD8 T cells in Susac syndrome. An amount of RNA that ranged from about 0.45 to 1 ug was reverse transcribed with random hexamers. MiXCR was run by TCRdb on the immunoSEQ multiplex PCR reads, yielding one entry per CDR3 protein. Here the sample spans about 85,000 distinct CDR3 sequences, more than 85% being singletons. The CDR3 runs to 15 residues. Trimming removed 0 bases from V and 9 bases from J, with 16 bases in between. Germline CDR1 and CDR2: SGDLS and YYNGEE. The J gene is TRBJ2-1, the V gene TRBV9; D is tentatively TRBD1 or TRBD2 (5 bases each). The material sequenced was CD8+ T cells from PBMCs. This clonotype originated in a human donor with Susac syndrome. This chain's CDR3 is CASSVDGAPGAEQFF. CDR3 bases: TGTGCCAGCAGCGTAGATGGGGCGCCCGGGGCTGAGCAGTTCTTC.